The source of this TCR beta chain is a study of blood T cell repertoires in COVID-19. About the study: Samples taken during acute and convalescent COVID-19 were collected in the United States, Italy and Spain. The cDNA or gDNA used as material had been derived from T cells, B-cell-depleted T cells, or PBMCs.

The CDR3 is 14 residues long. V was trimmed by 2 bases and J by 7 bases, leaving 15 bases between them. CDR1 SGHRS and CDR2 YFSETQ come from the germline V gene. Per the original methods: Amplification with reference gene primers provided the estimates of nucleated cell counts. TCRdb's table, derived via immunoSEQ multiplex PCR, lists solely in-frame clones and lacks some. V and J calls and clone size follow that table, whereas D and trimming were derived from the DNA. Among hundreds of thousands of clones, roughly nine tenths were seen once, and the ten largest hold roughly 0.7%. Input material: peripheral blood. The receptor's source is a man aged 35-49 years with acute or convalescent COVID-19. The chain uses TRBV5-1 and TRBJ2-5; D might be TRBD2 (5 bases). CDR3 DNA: TGCGCCAGCAGCTTCACACTAGTCCTGGGGACCCAGTACTTC. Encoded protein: CASSFTLVLGTQYF.